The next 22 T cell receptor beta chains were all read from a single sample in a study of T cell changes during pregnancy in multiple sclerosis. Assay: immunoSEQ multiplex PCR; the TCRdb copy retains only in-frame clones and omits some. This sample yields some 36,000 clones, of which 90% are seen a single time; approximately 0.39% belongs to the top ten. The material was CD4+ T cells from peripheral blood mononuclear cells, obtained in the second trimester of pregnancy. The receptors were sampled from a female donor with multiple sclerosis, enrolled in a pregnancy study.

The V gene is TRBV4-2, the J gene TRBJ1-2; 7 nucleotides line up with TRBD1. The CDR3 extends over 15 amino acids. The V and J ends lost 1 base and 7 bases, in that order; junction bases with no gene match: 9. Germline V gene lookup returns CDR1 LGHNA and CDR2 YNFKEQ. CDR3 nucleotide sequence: TGTGCCAGCAGCCAAGTTGGGACAGATACACGTGGCTACACCTTC. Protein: CASSQVGTDTRGYTF.

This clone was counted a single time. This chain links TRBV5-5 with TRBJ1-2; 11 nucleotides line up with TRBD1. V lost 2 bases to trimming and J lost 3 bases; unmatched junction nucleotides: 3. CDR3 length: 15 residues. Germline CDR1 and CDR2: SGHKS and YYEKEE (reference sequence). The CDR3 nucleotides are TGTGCCAGCAGCTTCCGGGACAGGGGGGACTATGGCTACACCTTC. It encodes CASSFRDRGDYGYTF.

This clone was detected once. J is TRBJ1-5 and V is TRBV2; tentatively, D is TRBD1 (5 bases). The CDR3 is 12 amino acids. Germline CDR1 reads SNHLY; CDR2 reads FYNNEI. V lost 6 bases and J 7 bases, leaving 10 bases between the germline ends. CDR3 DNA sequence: TGTGCCAGCAGCGGACACCGGCAGCCCCAGCATTTT. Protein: CASSGHRQPQHF.

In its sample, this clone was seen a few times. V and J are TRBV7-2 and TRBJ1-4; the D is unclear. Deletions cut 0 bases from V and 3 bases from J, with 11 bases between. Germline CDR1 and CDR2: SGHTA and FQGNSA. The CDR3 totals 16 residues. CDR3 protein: CASSLAIGLPNEKLFF. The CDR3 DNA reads TGTGCCAGCAGCTTAGCTATAGGACTGCCTAATGAAAAACTGTTTTTT.

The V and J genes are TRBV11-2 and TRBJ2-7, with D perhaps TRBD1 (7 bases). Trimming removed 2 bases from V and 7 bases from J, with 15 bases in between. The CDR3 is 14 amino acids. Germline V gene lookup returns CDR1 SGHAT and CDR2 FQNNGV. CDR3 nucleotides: TGTGCCAGCAGCTTAACATCACCAGGGGGGGAGCAGTACTTC. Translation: CASSLTSPGGEQYF.

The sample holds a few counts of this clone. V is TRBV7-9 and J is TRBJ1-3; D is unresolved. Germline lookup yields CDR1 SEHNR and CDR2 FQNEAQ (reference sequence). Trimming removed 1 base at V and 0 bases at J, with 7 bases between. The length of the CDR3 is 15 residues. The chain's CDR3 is CASSLDSFSGNTIYF. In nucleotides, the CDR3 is TGTGCCAGCAGCTTAGACAGCTTCTCTGGAAACACCATATATTTT. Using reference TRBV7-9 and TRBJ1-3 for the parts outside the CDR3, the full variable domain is DTGVSQNPRHKITKRGQNVTFRCDPISEHNRLYWYRQTLGQGPEFLTYFQNEAQLEKSRLLSDRFSAERPKGSFSTLEIQRTEQGDSAMYLCASSLDSFSGNTIYFGEGSWLTVV.

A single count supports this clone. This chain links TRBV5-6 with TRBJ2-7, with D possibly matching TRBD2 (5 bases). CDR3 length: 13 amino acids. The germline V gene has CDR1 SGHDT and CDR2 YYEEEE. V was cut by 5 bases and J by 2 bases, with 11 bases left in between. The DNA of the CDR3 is TGTGCCAGCAGTCCCGGGATGGCCTACGAGCAGTACTTC. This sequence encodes CASSPGMAYEQYF. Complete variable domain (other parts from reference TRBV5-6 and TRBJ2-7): DAGVTQSPTHLIKTRGQQVTLRCSPKSGHDTVSWYQQALGQGPQFIFQYYEEEERQRGNFPDRFSGHQFPNYSSELNVNALLLGDSALYLCASSPGMAYEQYFGPGTRLTVT.

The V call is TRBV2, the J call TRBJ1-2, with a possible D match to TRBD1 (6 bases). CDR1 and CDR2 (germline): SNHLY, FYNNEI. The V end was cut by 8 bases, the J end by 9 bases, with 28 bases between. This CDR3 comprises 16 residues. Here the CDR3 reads CASEWTVGSGSGSYTF. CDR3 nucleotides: TGTGCCAGCGAATGGACAGTAGGTTCGGGTTCTGGGAGCTACACCTTC.

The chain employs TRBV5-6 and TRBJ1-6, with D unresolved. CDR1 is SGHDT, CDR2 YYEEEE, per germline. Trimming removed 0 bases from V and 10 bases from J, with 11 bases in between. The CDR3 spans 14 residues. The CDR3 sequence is CASSLAGPGSPLHF. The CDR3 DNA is TGTGCCAGCAGCTTGGCTGGGCCCGGCTCACCCCTCCACTTT.

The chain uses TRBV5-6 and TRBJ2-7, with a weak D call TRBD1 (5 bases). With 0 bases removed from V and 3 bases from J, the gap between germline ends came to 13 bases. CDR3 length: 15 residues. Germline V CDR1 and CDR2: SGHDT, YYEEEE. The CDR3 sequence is CASSLAIIGVYEQYF. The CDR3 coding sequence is TGTGCCAGCAGCTTGGCCATAATAGGGGTCTACGAGCAGTACTTC.

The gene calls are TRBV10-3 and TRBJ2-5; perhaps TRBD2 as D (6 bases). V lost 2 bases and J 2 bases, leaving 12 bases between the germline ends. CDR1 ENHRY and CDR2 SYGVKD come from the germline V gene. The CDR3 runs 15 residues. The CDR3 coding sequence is TGTGCCATCAGTGAGCCGGGACTTAGTCAAGAGACCCAGTACTTC. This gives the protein CAISEPGLSQETQYF.

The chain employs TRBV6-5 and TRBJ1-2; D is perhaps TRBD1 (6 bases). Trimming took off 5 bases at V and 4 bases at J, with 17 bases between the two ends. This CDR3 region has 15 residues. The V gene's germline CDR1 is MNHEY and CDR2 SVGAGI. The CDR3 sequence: CASSQSGELSYGYTF. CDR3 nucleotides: TGTGCCAGCAGTCAATCAGGGGAGTTGAGCTATGGCTACACCTTC.

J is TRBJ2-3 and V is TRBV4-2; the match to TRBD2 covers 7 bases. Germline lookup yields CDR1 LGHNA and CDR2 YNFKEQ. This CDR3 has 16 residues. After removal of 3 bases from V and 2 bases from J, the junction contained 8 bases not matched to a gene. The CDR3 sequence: CASSQGGGLNTDTQYF. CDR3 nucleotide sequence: TGTGCCAGCAGCCAGGGCGGGGGACTCAACACAGATACGCAGTATTTT.

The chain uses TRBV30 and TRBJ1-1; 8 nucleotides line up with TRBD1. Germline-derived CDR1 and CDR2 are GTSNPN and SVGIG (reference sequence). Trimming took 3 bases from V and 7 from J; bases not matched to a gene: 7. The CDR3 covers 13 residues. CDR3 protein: CAWSGQGEGEAFF. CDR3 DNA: TGTGCCTGGAGCGGACAGGGTGAAGGTGAAGCTTTCTTT.

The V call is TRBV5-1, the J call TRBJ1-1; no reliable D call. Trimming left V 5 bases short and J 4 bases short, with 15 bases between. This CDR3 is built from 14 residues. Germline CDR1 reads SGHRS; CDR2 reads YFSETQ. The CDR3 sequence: CASRVATEITEAFF. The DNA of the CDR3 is TGCGCCAGCAGGGTGGCTACAGAGATCACTGAAGCTTTCTTT.

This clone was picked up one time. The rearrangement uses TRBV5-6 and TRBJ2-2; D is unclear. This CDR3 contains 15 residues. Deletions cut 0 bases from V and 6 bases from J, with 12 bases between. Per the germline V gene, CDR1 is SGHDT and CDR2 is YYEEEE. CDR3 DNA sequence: TGTGCCAGCAGCTTGGTTGCGCGGATGGCCGGGGAGCTGTTTTTT. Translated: CASSLVARMAGELFF.

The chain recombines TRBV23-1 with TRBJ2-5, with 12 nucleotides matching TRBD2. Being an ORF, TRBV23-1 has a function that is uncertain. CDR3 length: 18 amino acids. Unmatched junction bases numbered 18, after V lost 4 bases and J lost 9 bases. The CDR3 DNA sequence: TGCGCCAGCAGTCCCCGCACATTAGGACTAGCGGGAAAGTCGGCCCAGTACTTC. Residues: CASSPRTLGLAGKSAQYF.

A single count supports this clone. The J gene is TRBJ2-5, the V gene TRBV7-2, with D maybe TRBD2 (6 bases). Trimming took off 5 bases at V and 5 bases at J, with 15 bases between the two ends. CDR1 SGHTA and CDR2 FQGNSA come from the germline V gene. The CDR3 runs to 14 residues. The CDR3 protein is CASSQGLKKETQYF. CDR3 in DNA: TGTGCCAGCAGCCAGGGACTGAAGAAGGAGACCCAGTACTTC.

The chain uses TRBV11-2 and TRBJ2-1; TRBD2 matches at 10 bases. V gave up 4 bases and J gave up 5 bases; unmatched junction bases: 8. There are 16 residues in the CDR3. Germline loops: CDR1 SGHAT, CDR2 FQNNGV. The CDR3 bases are TGTGCCAGCAGCTCTTTCAGCGGGAGGGACGACAATGAGCAGTTCTTC. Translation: CASSSFSGRDDNEQFF.

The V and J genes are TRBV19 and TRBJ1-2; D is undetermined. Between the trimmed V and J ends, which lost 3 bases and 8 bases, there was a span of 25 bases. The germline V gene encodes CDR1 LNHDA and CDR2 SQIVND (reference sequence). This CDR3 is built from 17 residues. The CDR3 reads CASSMAGLKGKYDGYTF. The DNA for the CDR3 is TGTGCCAGTAGTATGGCGGGCCTTAAAGGGAAATATGACGGCTACACCTTC.

In DNA, the CDR3 is TGTGCCAGCAGTCCTAGCGGTGAGGGTTACAATGAGCAGTTCTTC. This sequence encodes CASSPSGEGYNEQFF. The chain employs TRBV27 and TRBJ2-1; 7 positions match TRBD2. Trimming at V came to 5 bases and at J to 4 bases, leaving 8 bases not matched to a gene. The CDR3 covers 15 residues. Germline CDR1 MNHEY, CDR2 SMNVEV (reference sequence).

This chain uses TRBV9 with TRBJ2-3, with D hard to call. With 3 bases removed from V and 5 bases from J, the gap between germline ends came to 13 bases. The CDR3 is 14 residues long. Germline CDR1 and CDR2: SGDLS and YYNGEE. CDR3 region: CASSAPTPGDTQYF. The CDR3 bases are TGTGCCAGCAGCGCCCCAACCCCCGGAGATACGCAGTATTTT.